This T cell receptor (beta chain) comes out of a study of T cell clonality in common variable immunodeficiency (dated by TCRdb to between 2014 and 2017). What the work shows at the level of the full study, not this receptor alone: It was noted by the authors that sequencing of the repertoires of T cell subpopulations would be needed to clarify the cause of the increased clonality in CVID. CVID TCRbeta sequences were reported to have fewer deletions and N-nucleotide insertions and to lack highly modified clones with 13 or more V deletions. TCRbeta clonality was higher in CVID subjects than in healthy controls (t-test p = 0.018), and the increase was most characteristic of about a third of subjects. Even though DNA input was equal, the average per sample came to 75,000 to 95,000 unique sequences for controls compared with about 31,547 for CVID samples. Fewer TCRbeta clones were shared among CVID subjects than among healthy controls (p < 0.0001). Correlations between repertoire features and clinical complications were limited by patient heterogeneity within the CVID cohort.

Most CVID patients and most healthy controls were of Caucasian heritage. Heparinized peripheral whole blood samples of about 5 to 8 ml were obtained from each donor. Genomic DNA from adults with common variable immune deficiency (CVID) and from healthy adult controls was used for sequencing of TCRbeta CDR3 repertoires. A total of some 22 healthy adult volunteers (around 12 female and some 10 male; age range roughly 20 to 66 years, mean age about 35) were included in the control group. Diluted blood was density-centrifuged over Hypaque 1077 or Ficoll-Paque to isolate peripheral blood mononuclear cells. Unsorted mononuclear cells served as the source of genomic DNA, which was extracted either by Qiagen column purification or by a centrifugation-based method. CDR1 is given as SNHLY and CDR2 as FYNNEI, both from the germline V gene. The CDR3 runs 14 residues from the cysteine to the phenylalanine. The CDR3 was read in part: 33 bases, with the frame set at base 1. Trimming removed 6 bases from V and 3 bases from J, leaving 9 bases between the germline ends.

CVID samples and control samples contributed equivalent amounts of genomic DNA as sequencing input. For every sample, a 60 bp segment covering the rearranged TCRbeta CDR3 region was amplified and then sequenced. The immunoSEQ assay, a bias-corrected multiplex PCR combined with high-throughput sequencing, was used to amplify TCRbeta. As for how the authors treated the data: Every unique nucleotide sequence counted as a clone and was annotated with V, D and J genes, copy number and frequency. Sequences were labeled productive if in frame, and non-productive if out of frame or containing stop codons. As previously described, Shannon's entropy was used to calculate clonality. The predicted amino acid sequences of productive clones were used to derive the mean CDR3 Kyte-Doolittle hydropathy. Using the R hclust function, scaled V gene usage was clustered hierarchically with Manhattan distance and complete linkage. To assess clone sharing by CDR3 amino acid sequence, 12 repertoires per group were resampled over 100 rounds. The repertoires were searched for over 55 published EBV-specific and roughly 230 published CMV-specific TCRbeta sequences. A couple of CVID samples that yielded fewer than 10,000 sequences were excluded from the analysis, so fewer than 45 CVID repertoires were retained. This immuneACCESS table, as held by TCRdb, lists in-frame sequences with V and J called but not all clones. Of the missing ones, under half trace to an unresolved V gene in checked studies; the others have no known cause. That table gives V, J and clone size, and the DNA gave D and trimming. This sample shows tens of thousands of clones, and none of them turns up only once. The ten largest make up 13% of the sample.

This clone was seen at least ten times. Its antigen remains undetermined. The missing CDR3 end, 3 residues past where the read stops, is filled in from the germline J gene. The specimen sequenced was peripheral blood mononuclear cells. The sequence joins TRBV2 to TRBJ1-6; perhaps TRBD1 is the D gene, with 5 bases matching. The sequence was obtained from a person aged 18-69 years in good health. Partial CDR3 DNA: TGTGCCAGCAGGACAGCGCTCTATAATTCACCC. The resulting protein is CASRTALYNSP. In full, the CDR3 is CASRTALYNSPLHF.